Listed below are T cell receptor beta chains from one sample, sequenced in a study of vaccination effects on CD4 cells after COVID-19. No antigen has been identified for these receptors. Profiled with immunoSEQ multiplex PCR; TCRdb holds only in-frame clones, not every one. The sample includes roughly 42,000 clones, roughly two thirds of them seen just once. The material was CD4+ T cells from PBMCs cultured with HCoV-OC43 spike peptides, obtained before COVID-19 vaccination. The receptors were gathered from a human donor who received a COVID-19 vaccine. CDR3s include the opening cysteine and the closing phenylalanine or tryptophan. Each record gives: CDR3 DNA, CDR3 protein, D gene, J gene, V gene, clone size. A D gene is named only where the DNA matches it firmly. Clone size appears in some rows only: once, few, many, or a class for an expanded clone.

CDR3nt: TGTGCCAGCAGCCCCGCTGGAAACTATGGCTACACCTTC; CDR3aa: CASSPAGNYGYTF; d_gene: NA; j_gene: TRBJ1-2; v_gene: TRBV28; abundance: NA
CDR3nt: TGCGCCAGCAGCCTCCCGGGCCCGGCCCCCTATGGCTACACCTTC; CDR3aa: CASSLPGPAPYGYTF; d_gene: NA; j_gene: TRBJ1-2; v_gene: TRBV4-1; abundance: NA
CDR3nt: TGTGCCAGCAGCTCCCGCCCCATCGGGACCTTCTTTGGCTACACCTTC; CDR3aa: CASSSRPIGTFFGYTF; d_gene: NA; j_gene: TRBJ1-2; v_gene: TRBV11-2; abundance: few
CDR3nt: TGCGCCAGCAGCCGCCTATGGCAGGGGGGAGGAAACACCATATATTTT; CDR3aa: CASSRLWQGGGNTIYF; d_gene: TRBD1; j_gene: TRBJ1-3; v_gene: TRBV4-1; abundance: few
CDR3nt: TGTGCCAGCAGTGAATCGACAGGGGTTGCTGAAAAACTGTTTTTT; CDR3aa: CASSESTGVAEKLFF; d_gene: TRBD1; j_gene: TRBJ1-4; v_gene: TRBV6-1; abundance: NA
CDR3nt: TGCGCCAGCAGCCTCAATAGGAGGAGCTACGAGCAGTACTTC; CDR3aa: CASSLNRRSYEQYF; d_gene: NA; j_gene: TRBJ2-7; v_gene: TRBV4-3; abundance: once
CDR3nt: TGTGCCAGCAGCCAAGCCCACAGCTACACCTTC; CDR3aa: CASSQAHSYTF; d_gene: NA; j_gene: TRBJ1-2; v_gene: TRBV3-1/TRBV3-2; abundance: NA
CDR3nt: TGTGCCAGCAGTGACCCTATAGGACAGGGTGGGACTGAAGCTTTCTTT; CDR3aa: CASSDPIGQGGTEAFF; d_gene: TRBD1; j_gene: TRBJ1-1; v_gene: TRBV25-1; abundance: NA
CDR3nt: TGCAGCGTTGACGGAGGGAGTTGGGGCTCCTACAATGAGCAGTTCTTC; CDR3aa: CSVDGGSWGSYNEQFF; d_gene: NA; j_gene: TRBJ2-1; v_gene: TRBV29-1; abundance: NA
CDR3nt: TGTGCCAGCAGTCTACTCTCAGGGGTAGCTTTCTTT; CDR3aa: CASSLLSGVAFF; d_gene: NA; j_gene: TRBJ1-1; v_gene: TRBV6-6; abundance: NA
CDR3nt: TGTGCCAGCAGTTACATGTCCGGGACAGGGGATTCACCCCTCCACTTT; CDR3aa: CASSYMSGTGDSPLHF; d_gene: TRBD1; j_gene: TRBJ1-6; v_gene: TRBV6-5; abundance: NA
CDR3nt: TGTGCCAGTAGTAAAGGGATCGGCTACACCTTC; CDR3aa: CASSKGIGYTF; d_gene: NA; j_gene: TRBJ1-2; v_gene: TRBV19; abundance: NA
CDR3nt: TGTGCCAGCAGCTTTGGATCCAACACCGGGGAGCTGTTTTTT; CDR3aa: CASSFGSNTGELFF; d_gene: NA; j_gene: TRBJ2-2; v_gene: TRBV7-6; abundance: few
CDR3nt: TGCAGTGCTAGAGTTTCCCACGAGCAGTACTTC; CDR3aa: CSARVSHEQYF; d_gene: NA; j_gene: TRBJ2-7; v_gene: TRBV20-1; abundance: NA
CDR3nt: TGTGCCAGCAGCCAAACTACCTCAGATACGCAGTATTTT; CDR3aa: CASSQTTSDTQYF; d_gene: NA; j_gene: TRBJ2-3; v_gene: TRBV2; abundance: NA
CDR3nt: TGTGCCAGCAGTGACGGCCGGAATGAGCAGTTCTTC; CDR3aa: CASSDGRNEQFF; d_gene: NA; j_gene: TRBJ2-1; v_gene: TRBV6-4; abundance: NA
CDR3nt: TGTGCCAGTAGCGGGAGAGGGTACAATGAGCAGTTCTTC; CDR3aa: CASSGRGYNEQFF; d_gene: NA; j_gene: TRBJ2-1; v_gene: TRBV19; abundance: NA
CDR3nt: TGTGCCAGCAGCCCAAGAACGGACAGGGGACGATACATAGGCAATCAGCCCCAGCATTTT; CDR3aa: CASSPRTDRGRYIGNQPQHF; d_gene: TRBD1; j_gene: TRBJ1-5; v_gene: TRBV7-3; abundance: few
CDR3nt: TGTGCCAGCAGTTACCCGGGGGAGCGGACAAAAGCTTTCTTT; CDR3aa: CASSYPGERTKAFF; d_gene: NA; j_gene: TRBJ1-1; v_gene: TRBV6-5; abundance: NA
CDR3nt: TGTGCCAGCAGCTCCATAGCGGGGAAGTCTGGGGCCAACGTCCTGACTTTC; CDR3aa: CASSSIAGKSGANVLTF; d_gene: TRBD2; j_gene: TRBJ2-6; v_gene: TRBV7-2; abundance: NA
CDR3nt: TGTGCCAGCAGTTTAACTGGAAACACCATATATTTT; CDR3aa: CASSLTGNTIYF; d_gene: NA; j_gene: TRBJ1-3; v_gene: TRBV12-3/TRBV12-4; abundance: NA
CDR3nt: TGCAGCACCCTCAGGGAGATGAACACTGAAGCTTTCTTT; CDR3aa: CSTLREMNTEAFF; d_gene: NA; j_gene: TRBJ1-1; v_gene: TRBV29-1; abundance: NA
CDR3nt: TGTGCCAGCACCCCGAGGGTTAACTATGGCTACACCTTC; CDR3aa: CASTPRVNYGYTF; d_gene: NA; j_gene: TRBJ1-2; v_gene: TRBV7-9; abundance: NA
CDR3nt: TGCAGTGCTACTGAGTGGGACAGGGGGTTGGGAACGCAGTATTTT; CDR3aa: CSATEWDRGLGTQYF; d_gene: TRBD1; j_gene: TRBJ2-3; v_gene: TRBV20-1; abundance: NA
CDR3nt: TGTGCCAGCAGTGTGGCGGGAAACACCATATATTTT; CDR3aa: CASSVAGNTIYF; d_gene: NA; j_gene: TRBJ1-3; v_gene: TRBV2; abundance: NA
CDR3nt: TGTGCCAGCAGTTTAGTCCACTCAGATACGCAGTATTTT; CDR3aa: CASSLVHSDTQYF; d_gene: NA; j_gene: TRBJ2-3; v_gene: TRBV12-3/TRBV12-4; abundance: NA
CDR3nt: TGTGCCAGCAGCAAGACAGGGGGCGCGGGAACTGAAGCTTTCTTT; CDR3aa: CASSKTGGAGTEAFF; d_gene: TRBD1; j_gene: TRBJ1-1; v_gene: TRBV6-5; abundance: NA
CDR3nt: TGCGCCAGCAGCTTGTCTGGGACAGGGGGCGCCGGCTACACCTTC; CDR3aa: CASSLSGTGGAGYTF; d_gene: TRBD1; j_gene: TRBJ1-2; v_gene: TRBV5-1; abundance: NA
CDR3nt: TGCGCCAGCAGCCAAGATAGGTCAGTCTCCTATGGCTACACCTTC; CDR3aa: CASSQDRSVSYGYTF; d_gene: NA; j_gene: TRBJ1-2; v_gene: TRBV4-1; abundance: NA
CDR3nt: TGTGCCAGCAGTGACTCCCGCGCAGATACGCAGTATTTT; CDR3aa: CASSDSRADTQYF; d_gene: NA; j_gene: TRBJ2-3; v_gene: TRBV6-4; abundance: NA
CDR3nt: TGTGCCAGCAGCGAGGGACAGGCTTCGGATTCACCCCTCCACTTT; CDR3aa: CASSEGQASDSPLHF; d_gene: TRBD1; j_gene: TRBJ1-6; v_gene: TRBV5-4; abundance: NA
CDR3nt: TGCGCCAGCAGCTTGACGGGGCAGGGGGGCTATGGCTACACCTTC; CDR3aa: CASSLTGQGGYGYTF; d_gene: TRBD1; j_gene: TRBJ1-2; v_gene: TRBV5-1; abundance: NA
CDR3nt: TGTGCCAGCTCACCCTCTGGGAGCACAGATACGCAGTATTTT; CDR3aa: CASSPSGSTDTQYF; d_gene: NA; j_gene: TRBJ2-3; v_gene: TRBV18; abundance: NA
CDR3nt: TGCGCCAGCAGCTGGCGGGCCCTTACAGGGGGTAATGAGCAGTTCTTC; CDR3aa: CASSWRALTGGNEQFF; d_gene: TRBD1; j_gene: TRBJ2-1; v_gene: TRBV5-1; abundance: NA
CDR3nt: TGTGCCAGCTCACCCCCTGGGGCGGGAGAGCAGTTCTTC; CDR3aa: CASSPPGAGEQFF; d_gene: NA; j_gene: TRBJ2-1; v_gene: TRBV18; abundance: NA
CDR3nt: TGTGCCAGCAGGCCTACAGGTGCCGGGGCTTTCTTT; CDR3aa: CASRPTGAGAFF; d_gene: NA; j_gene: TRBJ1-1; v_gene: TRBV6-5; abundance: NA
CDR3nt: TGTGCCAGTAGTCCCTCCGGGACCCGAAATAATTCACCCCTCCACTTT; CDR3aa: CASSPSGTRNNSPLHF; d_gene: NA; j_gene: TRBJ1-6; v_gene: TRBV19; abundance: few
CDR3nt: TGTGCCAGCAGACAATGGACGGACGGGGAGCAGTTCTTC; CDR3aa: CASRQWTDGEQFF; d_gene: NA; j_gene: TRBJ2-1; v_gene: TRBV28; abundance: once
CDR3nt: TGTGCCAGCAGCCACAGGGGAAACACTGAAGCTTTCTTT; CDR3aa: CASSHRGNTEAFF; d_gene: TRBD1; j_gene: TRBJ1-1; v_gene: TRBV7-8; abundance: few
CDR3nt: TGTGCCAGCAGCTCGCCGGGGGGGGGCTACACCTTC; CDR3aa: CASSSPGGGYTF; d_gene: NA; j_gene: TRBJ1-2; v_gene: TRBV7-6; abundance: NA
CDR3nt: TGTGCCATCACCCCGGGCCCCTATGGCTACACCTTC; CDR3aa: CAITPGPYGYTF; d_gene: NA; j_gene: TRBJ1-2; v_gene: TRBV10-3; abundance: NA
CDR3nt: TGTGCCAGCAGATCAAACAGGGGTAGCACAGATACGCAGTATTTT; CDR3aa: CASRSNRGSTDTQYF; d_gene: TRBD1; j_gene: TRBJ2-3; v_gene: TRBV5-4; abundance: NA
CDR3nt: TGTGCCAGCAGCTTATATGGGACGGATAACTATGGCTACACCTTC; CDR3aa: CASSLYGTDNYGYTF; d_gene: NA; j_gene: TRBJ1-2; v_gene: TRBV7-2; abundance: NA
CDR3nt: TGTGCCATCAGTGAGTTAGGGGCAGATACGCAGTATTTT; CDR3aa: CAISELGADTQYF; d_gene: NA; j_gene: TRBJ2-3; v_gene: TRBV10-3; abundance: NA
CDR3nt: TGTGCCAGTAAGACAGGGACGGGCAATCAGCCCCAGCATTTT; CDR3aa: CASKTGTGNQPQHF; d_gene: TRBD1; j_gene: TRBJ1-5; v_gene: TRBV19; abundance: few
CDR3nt: TGCAGCGTTGGGGCAGGGGGCTATGGCTACACCTTC; CDR3aa: CSVGAGGYGYTF; d_gene: TRBD1; j_gene: TRBJ1-2; v_gene: TRBV29-1; abundance: few
CDR3nt: TGCGCCAGCAGCCAAGATTCTTCCTCAGAGACCCAGTACTTC; CDR3aa: CASSQDSSSETQYF; d_gene: NA; j_gene: TRBJ2-5; v_gene: TRBV4-1; abundance: NA
CDR3nt: TGTGCCATCAGTACGGGCAGGTTAGAAGCTGAAGCTTTCTTT; CDR3aa: CAISTGRLEAEAFF; d_gene: NA; j_gene: TRBJ1-1; v_gene: TRBV10-3; abundance: NA
CDR3nt: TGTGCTAGCAGCTTGTTAGAGGGCGGGGAGCTGTTTTTT; CDR3aa: CASSLLEGGELFF; d_gene: NA; j_gene: TRBJ2-2; v_gene: TRBV7-7; abundance: NA
CDR3nt: TGTGCCAGCAGCTTGTTGGGGGGACAGGATAATCAGCCCCAGCATTTT; CDR3aa: CASSLLGGQDNQPQHF; d_gene: TRBD1; j_gene: TRBJ1-5; v_gene: TRBV5-8; abundance: NA
CDR3nt: TGTGCCAGCAGCTCACAGGGGGCCGCCTACGAGCAGTACTTC; CDR3aa: CASSSQGAAYEQYF; d_gene: TRBD1; j_gene: TRBJ2-7; v_gene: TRBV6-5; abundance: NA
CDR3nt: TGTGCCTGGAGGGGACAGGGGTTCACCGGGGAGCTGTTTTTT; CDR3aa: CAWRGQGFTGELFF; d_gene: TRBD1; j_gene: TRBJ2-2; v_gene: TRBV30; abundance: few
CDR3nt: TGTGCCAGCAGCTTAGACCGACGACGTGACACCGGGGAGCTGTTTTTT; CDR3aa: CASSLDRRRDTGELFF; d_gene: NA; j_gene: TRBJ2-2; v_gene: TRBV7-9; abundance: NA
CDR3nt: TGTGCCTGGAGTAGGACAACCACAGATACGCAGTATTTT; CDR3aa: CAWSRTTTDTQYF; d_gene: NA; j_gene: TRBJ2-3; v_gene: TRBV30; abundance: NA